Each of the 10 T cell receptor beta chains below was sequenced from the same sample in a study of blood T cell repertoires in COVID-19. Some clones are missing from TCRdb's copy, which holds only in-frame ones; the method was immunoSEQ multiplex PCR. The data contain around 39,000 clones, roughly 90% of them singletons. Sequenced material: peripheral blood. Source of these receptors: a man in his sixties with active COVID-19.

J is TRBJ2-4 and V is TRBV6-5; 7 bases are a match to TRBD1. The CDR3 has 13 amino acids. Germline V gene sequence: CDR1 MNHEY, CDR2 SVGAGI. Germline trimming cut 8 bases from V and 7 bases from J; bases unmatched to any gene: 8. CDR3 loop: CASAPDRRNIQYF. CDR3 sequence (DNA): TGTGCCAGCGCGCCGGACAGGAGGAACATTCAGTACTTC.

Only one count was recorded for this clone. V is TRBV3-1 (or the pseudogene TRBV3-2) and J is TRBJ2-5; D is perhaps TRBD2 (5 bases). V was trimmed by 2 bases and J by 2 bases, leaving 9 bases between them. Germline CDR1 reads LGHDT; CDR2 reads YNNKEL (reference sequence). This CDR3 has 14 residues. This CDR3 reads CASSQPGIQETQYF. DNA for the CDR3: TGTGCCAGCAGCCAACCGGGGATACAAGAGACCCAGTACTTC.

This rearrangement joins TRBV2 to TRBJ2-7; maybe TRBD1 (5 bases). The CDR3 spans 15 residues. Germline assignment: CDR1 SNHLY and CDR2 FYNNEI. The ends were cut back, 1 base at V and 6 bases at J, with 16 bases in the middle. CDR3 residues: CASSEESGSVSEQYF. CDR3 nucleotides: TGTGCCAGCAGTGAAGAGTCAGGGTCAGTTAGCGAGCAGTACTTC.

V usage is TRBV7-6 and J usage is TRBJ1-4; D unresolved. Trimming removed 2 bases at V and 6 bases at J, with 7 bases between. Germline values: CDR1 SGHVS, CDR2 FNYEAQ. The CDR3 has 13 residues. Here the CDR3 DNA reads TGTGCCAGCAGCTTACGAGCTCATGAAAAACTGTTTTTT. As protein: CASSLRAHEKLFF.

The rearrangement joins TRBV7-3 to TRBJ2-2; TRBD2 matches at 12 bases. The CDR3 is 17 amino acids. The germline V gene encodes CDR1 SGHTA and CDR2 FQGTGA. V gave up 4 bases and J gave up 2 bases; unmatched junction bases: 5. In nucleotides, the CDR3 is TGTGCCAGCAGCTCCCGGACTAGCGGGGCTAACACCGGGGAGCTGTTTTTT. Amino acid sequence: CASSSRTSGANTGELFF.

V gene TRBV19 combines with J gene TRBJ2-1; TRBD2 might be the D (6 bases). The germline V and J ends were trimmed by 1 base and 4 bases, with 23 bases remaining between them. Germline lookup yields CDR1 LNHDA and CDR2 SQIVND (reference sequence). The CDR3 contains 19 residues. CDR3: CASSIGPRASASLYNEQFF. In nucleotides, the CDR3 is TGTGCCAGTAGTATAGGCCCCCGGGCTAGCGCGTCTTTATACAATGAGCAGTTCTTC.

This chain joins TRBV9 and TRBJ2-1; 7 bases are shared with TRBD2. This CDR3 spans 16 amino acids. Per germline, CDR1 SGDLS and CDR2 YYNGEE. With 1 base clipped from V and 0 bases from J, the junction kept 4 bases outside the gene matches. The CDR3 DNA follows: TGTGCCAGCAGCGTAACCGGGGGGACCTCCTACAATGAGCAGTTCTTC. Its translation: CASSVTGGTSYNEQFF.

This chain joins TRBV12-3 or TRBV12-4 and TRBJ1-2; D not resolved. The CDR3 spans 12 residues. V was clipped by 5 bases and J by 2 bases, with 6 bases between them. The CDR3 reads CASSVRNYGYTF. The CDR3 region has the DNA TGTGCCAGCAGTGTCAGAAACTATGGCTACACCTTC.

The chain has TRBV5-1 and TRBJ2-7; D is possibly TRBD2 (6 bases). This CDR3 is built from 15 residues. With 4 bases removed from V and 4 bases from J, the gap between germline ends came to 18 bases. Germline V gene sequence: CDR1 SGHRS, CDR2 YFSETQ. The CDR3 protein is CASSPAGPMGYEQYF. The CDR3 nucleotides are TGCGCCAGCAGCCCAGCGGGCCCTATGGGGTACGAGCAGTACTTC. The full variable domain, with the rest looked up from reference TRBV5-1 and TRBJ2-7, is KAGVTQTPRYLIKTRGQQVTLSCSPISGHRSVSWYQQTPGQGLQFLFEYFSETQRNKGNFPGRFSGRQFSNSRSEMNVSTLELGDSALYLCASSPAGPMGYEQYFGPGTRLTVT.

This clone was recorded a few times. The chain links TRBV7-9 to TRBJ1-5; D is unresolved. With 5 bases removed from V and 5 bases from J, the gap between germline ends came to 10 bases. Germline values: CDR1 SEHNR, CDR2 FQNEAQ (reference sequence). The CDR3 has 13 residues. The CDR3 sequence is CASSLQAYQPQHF. The CDR3 nucleotides are TGTGCCAGCAGCCTTCAGGCTTATCAGCCCCAGCATTTT.